Each of the 27 T cell receptor beta chains below was sequenced from the same sample in a study of blood T cells in healthy people across ages. A second PCR, run for about 6 to 12 cycles, used a sample-barcoded 5' primer plus a J-beta primer mix. A single record per CDR3 protein comes from TCRdb applying MiXCR to the 5' RACE reads. The repertoire holds 780,000 or so distinct CDR3 sequences, with 56% as singletons. The sequencing sample was made of blood. Receptors were obtained from a man aged 35 to 55 in good health.

The chain combines TRBV7-6 with TRBJ2-2, with 11 nucleotides matching TRBD2. CDR1 and CDR2 (germline): SGHVS, FNYEAQ. V shed 1 base and J 3 bases; nucleotides not matched to a gene: 7. The CDR3 consists of 18 residues. The CDR3 DNA is TGTGCCAGCAGCTTAGTCCCTTCGGGACTAGCGGACACCGGGGAGCTGTTTTTT. Translating gives CASSLVPSGLADTGELFF. Variable domain in full (rest from reference TRBV7-6 and TRBJ2-2): GAGVSQSPRYKVTKRGQDVALRCDPISGHVSLYWYRQALGQGPEFLTYFNYEAQQDKSGLPNDRFSAERPEGSISTLTIQRTEQRDSAMYRCASSLVPSGLADTGELFFGEGSRLTVL.

The chain uses TRBV9 and TRBJ1-1, with D possibly TRBD1 on 6 matching bases. Germline loops: CDR1 SGDLS, CDR2 YYNGEE. This CDR3 is built from 14 residues. Deletions cut 2 bases from V and 1 base from J, with 9 bases between. CDR3 sequence reads: CASSVAGANTEAFF. The DNA of the CDR3 is TGTGCCAGCAGCGTCGCAGGGGCGAACACTGAAGCTTTCTTT.

The J gene is TRBJ1-2, the V gene TRBV6-6, with 11 positions matching TRBD1. J lost 7 bases, V lost 6 bases, and 16 bases had no gene match. Germline CDR1 reads MNHNY; CDR2 reads SVGAGI (reference sequence). The CDR3 spans 17 residues. The CDR3, as DNA: TGTGCCAGCAGAACACCGGACAGGGGGCGATTGAACCCTGGCTACACCTTC. It specifies CASRTPDRGRLNPGYTF.

The genes are TRBV15 and TRBJ2-7; TRBD2 agrees at 10 bases. Trimming cost V 7 bases and J 2 bases; bases outside gene matches: 5. The germline CDR1 and CDR2 sequences are LNHNV and YYDKDF (reference sequence). This CDR3 spans 14 amino acids. This chain's CDR3 is CATTMSGRAYEQYF. The CDR3 bases are TGTGCCACCACCATGAGCGGGAGGGCCTACGAGCAGTACTTC.

The chain uses TRBV5-1 and TRBJ2-5; D not resolved. The CDR3 extends over 15 amino acids. The germline gives CDR1 SGHRS, CDR2 YFSETQ. The V gene lost 2 bases and the J gene lost 5 bases, with 16 bases spanning the gap. The CDR3 sequence is CASSFGSSSRETQYF. Here the CDR3 DNA reads TGCGCCAGCAGCTTCGGATCTAGTTCGAGGGAGACCCAGTACTTC.

The CDR3: CASSFPGTMSRQTQYF. The CDR3 nucleotides are TGTGCCAGCAGTTTTCCCGGGACCATGTCACGTCAAACGCAGTATTTT. This sequence joins TRBV28 and TRBJ2-3; D is possibly TRBD1 or TRBD2 (5 bases each). Trimming shortened V by 3 bases and J by 9 bases, and 22 bases separated the two germline ends. This CDR3 comprises 16 residues. CDR1 MDHEN and CDR2 SYDVKM come from the germline V gene.

This clonotype was counted only a few times. The genes are TRBV21-1 and TRBJ2-7; the D call TRBD1 from the table was never checked on the DNA. TRBV21-1 is an annotated pseudogene. The CDR3 contains 15 residues. The DNA of the CDR3 is TGTGCCAGCAGCACGCACCCCGGACAGGGCCTCGAGCAGTACTTC. Translated, it gives CASSTHPGQGLEQYF.

The chain is built from TRBV4-3 and TRBJ1-1, with 9 bases fitting TRBD1. This CDR3 is built from 14 residues. Trimming removed 5 bases from V and 10 bases from J; junction bases left unmatched: 11. Germline CDR1 is LGHNA and CDR2 is YSLEER. CDR3 sequence (DNA): TGCGCCAGCAGCGAGGAGTGGGGACAGGGCGCAGCTTTCTTT. It specifies CASSEEWGQGAAFF.

This clonotype was detected only a few times. The CDR3 DNA follows: TGCGCCAGCAGCTTGGCCGGGGGAGGATACACAGATACGCAGTATTTT. Translation: CASSLAGGGYTDTQYF. The chain recombines TRBV5-1 with TRBJ2-3, with D maybe TRBD2 (6 bases). The CDR3 extends over 16 amino acids. Trimming cost V 0 bases and J 2 bases, with 13 bases left between them. Germline V CDR1 and CDR2: SGHRS, YFSETQ.

The chain recombines TRBV6-2 or TRBV6-3 with TRBJ2-1, with D maybe TRBD2 (6 bases). The ends were cut back, 2 bases at V and 1 base at J, with 9 bases in the middle. The CDR3 spans 15 residues. CDR1 is MNHEY and CDR2 is SVGEGT in the germline V gene. This chain's CDR3 is CASSYGRPSYNEQFF. The CDR3 nucleotides read TGTGCCAGCAGTTACGGGAGGCCATCCTACAATGAGCAGTTCTTC.

The rearrangement uses TRBV12-5 and TRBJ2-5; 12 nucleotides line up with TRBD2. Germline V gene lookup returns CDR1 LGHNT and CDR2 FRNRAP. The CDR3 has 17 amino acids. The trim removed 2 bases at V and 4 bases at J, leaving 8 bases unmatched. The CDR3 sequence is CASGLPRLAGVTETQYF. The CDR3 region has the DNA TGTGCTAGTGGTTTGCCCCGACTAGCGGGAGTTACAGAGACCCAGTACTTC.

The chain couples TRBV5-1 to TRBJ1-3, with 9 nucleotides matching TRBD1. This CDR3 contains 18 residues. The germline V gene encodes CDR1 SGHRS and CDR2 YFSETQ. The trim removed 7 bases at V and 2 bases at J, leaving 16 bases unmatched. The CDR3 nucleotides are TGCGCCAGCCGCTCCGGGACAGGGATTCTACTGCCTGGAAACACCATATATTTT. Its protein product is CASRSGTGILLPGNTIYF.

This clonotype was observed a single time. This chain links TRBV29-1 with TRBJ1-2, with D hard to call. The CDR3 totals 11 residues. Germline assignment: CDR1 SQVTM and CDR2 ANQGSEA. V lost 4 bases, J lost 6 bases, and 9 bases lay in between. CDR3 amino acids: CSVGPENGYTF. The CDR3 DNA follows: TGCAGCGTTGGTCCGGAGAATGGCTACACCTTC.

The chain combines TRBV5-1 with TRBJ2-2; D is unclear. This CDR3 is built from 17 residues. Trimming took off 0 bases at V and 0 bases at J, with 12 bases between the two ends. Looked up from germline, CDR1 is SGHRS and CDR2 is YFSETQ. The CDR3 sequence: CASSLGPSNANTGELFF. In nucleotides, the CDR3 is TGCGCCAGCAGCTTGGGGCCCTCTAACGCGAACACCGGGGAGCTGTTTTTT.

This clonotype was found once. The chain joins TRBV29-1 to TRBJ2-5; 7 bases are a match to TRBD1. Trimming at V came to 7 bases and at J to 11 bases, leaving 19 bases not matched to a gene. The CDR3 has 14 amino acids. Germline V gene sequence: CDR1 SQVTM, CDR2 ANQGSEA. The CDR3 spells CSARTYGTDNEQYF. The CDR3 DNA sequence: TGCAGCGCACGAACGTATGGGACAGACAATGAGCAGTACTTC.

The chain has TRBV20-1 and TRBJ2-7; TRBD1 agrees at 8 bases. The CDR3 is 13 residues long. Germline CDR1 reads DFQATT; CDR2 reads SNEGSKA (reference sequence). J gave up 5 bases and V 1 base, and 4 bases lay outside the gene matches. CDR3 DNA: TGCAGTGCTAGAGTAGGACAGGGACACGAGCAGTACTTC. It codes for CSARVGQGHEQYF.

The CDR3 here is CATSDPTSTFQGQYF. DNA for the CDR3: TGTGCCACCAGTGACCCGACTTCTACGTTTCAGGGACAGTACTTC. The chain couples TRBV24-1 to TRBJ2-4; TRBD1 is a possible D gene (5 bases). The CDR3 consists of 15 residues. The V end was cut by 4 bases, the J end by 13 bases, with 22 bases between. Germline V CDR1 and CDR2: KGHDR, SFDVKD.

This clonotype was observed a handful of times. The rearrangement links TRBV4-2 to TRBJ2-7, with D unclear. Trimming removed 0 bases from V and 2 bases from J, with 11 bases in between. Germline values: CDR1 LGHNA, CDR2 YNFKEQ. CDR3 length: 15 amino acids. CDR3 residues: CASSQDTSRTYEQYF. The CDR3, as DNA: TGTGCCAGCAGCCAAGATACATCCAGGACCTACGAGCAGTACTTC.

V usage is TRBV7-2 and J usage is TRBJ2-6, with D perhaps matching TRBD1 (6 bases). The germline CDR1 and CDR2 sequences are SGHTA and FQGNSA. This CDR3 contains 15 residues. Trimming stripped 8 bases from V and 1 base from J, with 12 bases between. The CDR3, as DNA: TGTGCCAGCCCCCGAACAGGGTCTGGGGCCAACGTCCTGACTTTC. As protein: CASPRTGSGANVLTF.

CDR3 loop: CASSQELLAGVNEQYF. CDR3 bases: TGCGCCAGCAGCCAAGAGCTGTTAGCGGGAGTGAATGAGCAGTACTTC. The rearrangement uses TRBV4-3 and TRBJ2-5, with 9 bases that match TRBD2. Per germline, CDR1 LGHNA and CDR2 YSLEER. The V segment lost 0 bases and the J segment 11 bases; nucleotides outside the gene matches: 13. CDR3 size: 16 residues.

V is TRBV12-3 or TRBV12-4 and J is TRBJ2-1; 9 nucleotides match TRBD2. Trimming cost V 7 bases and J 7 bases; bases outside gene matches: 8. The CDR3 covers 14 residues. This CDR3 is CASTPGTSWNEQFF. In nucleotides, the CDR3 is TGTGCCAGCACCCCCGGGACTAGCTGGAATGAGCAGTTCTTC.

The chain employs TRBV5-6 and TRBJ2-1; the D is unclear. The CDR3 runs 14 residues. V lost 3 bases and J lost 4, with 11 bases in between. Per germline, CDR1 SGHDT and CDR2 YYEEEE. CDR3 protein: CASSSGPIYNEQFF. In DNA, the CDR3 is TGTGCCAGCAGCTCAGGTCCGATTTACAATGAGCAGTTCTTC.

The V gene is TRBV2, the J gene TRBJ1-4, with a possible D match to TRBD1 (5 bases). The CDR3 is 16 residues long. Germline V CDR1 and CDR2: SNHLY, FYNNEI. V lost 2 bases to trimming and J lost 2 bases, with 12 bases between them. The CDR3 bases are TGTGCCAGCAGTGAAAGGGCCGGGACGACTAATGAAAAACTGTTTTTT. Protein: CASSERAGTTNEKLFF.

In this sample, this clonotype turned up a few times. V gene TRBV27 combines with J gene TRBJ2-7, with 8 bases fitting TRBD2. CDR1 and CDR2 from the germline V gene are MNHEY and SMNVEV (reference sequence). The CDR3 has 15 amino acids. J lost 1 base, V lost 6 bases, and 8 bases had no gene match. The CDR3 DNA sequence: TGTGCCAGCAGCCCGCGGACTAGCATGTCCTACGAGCAGTACTTC. It specifies CASSPRTSMSYEQYF.

The rearrangement uses TRBV6-1 and TRBJ2-3; 7 nucleotides agree with TRBD2. CDR3 size: 13 residues. CDR1 is MNHNS and CDR2 is SASEGT in the germline V gene. The V segment lost 7 bases and the J segment 5 bases; nucleotides outside the gene matches: 6. CDR3 DNA: TGTGCCAGCACACAAGCGGGGAAAGATACGCAGTATTTT. It translates to CASTQAGKDTQYF.

V is TRBV11-2 and J is TRBJ1-1; a possible D gene is TRBD1 (6 bases). Trimming took off 5 bases at V and 3 bases at J, with 25 bases between the two ends. In germline, CDR1 is SGHAT, CDR2 FQNNGV. The CDR3 has 18 residues. In nucleotides, the CDR3 is TGTGCCAGCAGCGCCAGACACAGGGTCTCTCATAGGGACACTGAAGCTTTCTTT. This codes for CASSARHRVSHRDTEAFF.

The CDR3 sequence: CASSGSDRGRFNQPQHF. Here the CDR3 DNA reads TGTGCCAGCAGCGGGTCGGACAGGGGGCGGTTTAATCAGCCCCAGCATTTT. This rearrangement joins TRBV5-6 to TRBJ1-5; 11 bases match TRBD1. The CDR3 covers 17 residues. Germline assignment: CDR1 SGHDT and CDR2 YYEEEE. The ends lost 4 bases at V and 4 bases at J; junction bases unmatched: 10.